The 19 T cell receptor beta chains reported below all come from one sample, sequenced in a study of immune cell composition in non-small cell lung cancer (dated by TCRdb to the late 2010s). The method behind the library was the immunoSEQ multiplex PCR assay. TCRdb stores this immuneACCESS table with in-frame sequences only. Part of the clones is absent; in the studies checked, under half of the shortfall reflects unresolved V genes, and no reason is known for the rest. Present in this sample are some 3,000 clones, around 81% of which were seen just once. The ten top clones hold approximately 9.9% of the sample. The sample was also reused in another study, on CD4 T cells in lung cancer.

Sequenced: lung tumor tissue. The source of these receptors is a human donor with non-small cell lung cancer.

Sample share makes this clone large. J is TRBJ1-3 and V is TRBV30; the D is unclear. The CDR3 length is 13 residues. CDR1 is GTSNPN and CDR2 is SVGIG in the germline V gene (reference sequence). V was trimmed by 6 bases and J by 0 bases, leaving 9 bases between them. The CDR3 spells CACSGPSGNTIYF. As DNA, the CDR3 is TGTGCCTGTTCAGGTCCCTCTGGAAACACCATATATTTT.

V and J are TRBV4-3 and TRBJ2-1; TRBD2 aligns across 10 bases. With V trimmed by 5 bases and J by 8 bases, 3 bases remained unmatched. The length of the CDR3 is 13 residues. CDR1 and CDR2 (germline): LGHNA, YSLEER. CDR3 nucleotide sequence: TGCGCCAGCAGCTCAGCGGGGGGGTATGAGCAGTTCTTC. Protein product: CASSSAGGYEQFF.

This chain connects TRBV5-5 to TRBJ2-7, with a possible D match to TRBD2 (6 bases). Trimming stripped 4 bases from V and 6 bases from J, with 20 bases between. Germline CDR1 and CDR2: SGHKS and YYEKEE (reference sequence). CDR3 length: 15 amino acids. The CDR3 here is CASSTGGAVVGEQYF. The CDR3 nucleotides read TGTGCCAGCAGCACGGGCGGGGCTGTTGTGGGCGAGCAGTACTTC.

The genes are TRBV11-1 and TRBJ2-3; 9 bases are a match to TRBD2. The CDR3 has 17 residues. The V and J ends lost 5 bases and 5 bases, in that order; junction bases with no gene match: 14. The germline V gene has CDR1 SGHAT and CDR2 FQDESV (reference sequence). In DNA form, the CDR3 reads TGTGCCAGCAGCCTTATGCGCGGGAGGGCCGGGGGAGATACGCAGTATTTT. It yields the protein CASSLMRGRAGGDTQYF.

This clone turned up a few times. The chain employs TRBV7-9 and TRBJ1-2, with a tentative D call TRBD1 (5 bases). The CDR3 extends over 12 amino acids. V was shortened by 5 bases and J by 8 bases, with 12 bases between the two germline ends. The germline gives CDR1 SEHNR, CDR2 FQNEAQ (reference sequence). The CDR3 DNA sequence: TGTGCCAGCAGCGTCAGGGCTGGGGGCTACACCTTC. Protein sequence: CASSVRAGGYTF.

V is TRBV2 and J is TRBJ1-1; D ambiguous. The CDR3 is 14 residues long. Germline assignment: CDR1 SNHLY and CDR2 FYNNEI. V was trimmed by 11 bases and J by 4 bases, leaving 20 bases between them. Here the CDR3 DNA reads TGTGCCCTTACGTGGGAGGGAGGCGGCACTGAAGCTTTCTTT. It yields the protein CALTWEGGGTEAFF.

This rearrangement joins TRBV7-6 to TRBJ2-2; 9 nucleotides match TRBD2. V shed 5 bases, J shed 0 bases, and the junction held 1 base outside the gene matches. Germline V CDR1 and CDR2: SGHVS, FNYEAQ. The CDR3 spans 15 residues. CDR3 sequence: CASSRGGANTGELFF. The CDR3, as DNA: TGTGCCAGCAGCCGCGGGGGGGCGAACACCGGGGAGCTGTTTTTT.

The gene calls are TRBV10-3 and TRBJ2-2, with 8 bases aligning to TRBD1. V was pared by 7 bases and J by 7 bases, with 8 bases of the junction left unmatched. Germline V CDR1 and CDR2: ENHRY, SYGVKD. This CDR3 is built from 14 residues. The chain's CDR3 is CAITVQGAGGELFF. CDR3 bases: TGTGCCATCACCGTGCAGGGGGCTGGCGGGGAGCTGTTTTTT.

This clone appeared a single time. The J gene is TRBJ2-3, the V gene TRBV4-2, with 10 bases fitting TRBD2. Trimming took 0 bases from V and 2 from J; bases not matched to a gene: 11. The CDR3 is 19 residues long. The germline V gene has CDR1 LGHNA and CDR2 YNFKEQ. In DNA form, the CDR3 reads TGTGCCAGCAGCCAAGATCTCACTAGCGGGGAAGCATACACAGATACGCAGTATTTT. Its protein product is CASSQDLTSGEAYTDTQYF.

A remark on this clone: A junction boundary mismatches the germline segment, possibly from a read error. Other DNA sequences within the sample encode an identical CDR3. The chain carries TRBV27 and TRBJ1-5; TRBD1 matches 9 bases. The CDR3 runs 15 residues. Germline V gene lookup returns CDR1 MNHEY and CDR2 SMNVEV (reference sequence). The CDR3 reads CASSAGTGHNQPQHF. The CDR3 DNA reads TGCGCCAGCAGTGCCGGGACAGGGCACAATCAGCCCCAGCATTTT.

The chain combines TRBV7-2 with TRBJ2-2; weak D call: TRBD1 (6 bases). The CDR3 extends over 15 amino acids. Trimming stripped 2 bases from V and 7 bases from J, with 14 bases between. CDR1 and CDR2 (germline): SGHTA, FQGNSA. CDR3 loop: CASSLNRVSGGELFF. As DNA, the CDR3 is TGTGCCAGCAGCTTAAACAGGGTCAGCGGCGGGGAGCTGTTTTTT.

This chain joins TRBV4-3 and TRBJ2-2, with a possible D match to TRBD1 (7 bases). Germline assignment: CDR1 LGHNA and CDR2 YSLEER. The CDR3 contains 20 residues. The V gene lost 3 bases and the J gene lost 3 bases, with 26 bases spanning the gap. As DNA, the CDR3 is TGCGCCAGCAGCCAGCGCAAGGGGGCAGGAGGGGGCTTGGACACCGGGGAGCTGTTTTTT. Translated, it gives CASSQRKGAGGGLDTGELFF.

This clone was seen a few times. The chain links TRBV11-2 to TRBJ2-1; D possibly corresponds to TRBD1 (6 bases). Germline V lookup: CDR1 SGHAT, CDR2 FQNNGV. V lost 1 base and J 12 bases, leaving 10 bases between the germline ends. The CDR3 is 12 residues long. The CDR3 loop is CASSLGQAGQFF. The CDR3 nucleotides read TGTGCCAGCAGCTTAGGACAGGCGGGGCAGTTCTTC.

This clone was recorded only once. The chain joins TRBV28 to TRBJ1-2, with D possibly matching TRBD1 (5 bases). Trimming removed 5 bases at V and 0 bases at J, with 7 bases between. In germline, CDR1 is MDHEN, CDR2 SYDVKM. This CDR3 has 13 amino acids. This CDR3 is CASSKTANYGYTF. CDR3 nucleotide sequence: TGTGCCAGCAGTAAGACAGCTAACTATGGCTACACCTTC.

Only a few counts were recorded for this clone. This chain links TRBV29-1 with TRBJ1-4; 10 nucleotides match TRBD1. Trimming removed 2 bases from V and 7 bases from J; junction bases left unmatched: 7. Germline CDR1 is SQVTM and CDR2 is ANQGSEA. The CDR3 covers 15 residues. The DNA for the CDR3 is TGCAGCGTTGAAACCCGACAGGGGGCGAGTGAAAAACTGTTTTTT. Residues: CSVETRQGASEKLFF. Full variable domain (rest looked up from reference TRBV29-1 and TRBJ1-4): SAVISQKPSRDICQRGTSLTIQCQVDSQVTMMFWYRQQPGQSLTLIATANQGSEATYESGFVIDKFPISRPNLTFSTLTVSNMSPEDSSIYLCSVETRQGASEKLFFGSGTQLSVL.

The V gene is TRBV10-3, the J gene TRBJ1-2; perhaps TRBD1 as D (6 bases). Trimming stripped 7 bases from V and 0 bases from J, with 12 bases between. The CDR3 totals 14 residues. Germline V gene data show CDR1 as ENHRY and CDR2 as SYGVKD. CDR3 sequence reads: CAITGAGANYGYTF. The DNA for the CDR3 is TGTGCCATCACGGGCGCAGGGGCTAACTATGGCTACACCTTC.

V usage is TRBV2 and J usage is TRBJ1-2; D possibly corresponds to TRBD1 (5 bases). The CDR3 runs 14 residues. CDR1 is SNHLY and CDR2 is FYNNEI in the germline V gene. Trimming pared 4 bases from V and 5 bases from J, leaving 14 bases between. CDR3 region: CASSVKGEVYGYTF. CDR3 DNA: TGTGCCAGCAGTGTTAAAGGGGAAGTGTATGGCTACACCTTC.

The table lists this clone with a few counts. The J gene is TRBJ2-4, the V gene TRBV6-1, with 11 bases fitting TRBD1. V shed 6 bases, J shed 10 bases, and the junction held 8 bases outside the gene matches. Germline V lookup: CDR1 MNHNS, CDR2 SASEGT. This CDR3 is built from 14 residues. This chain's CDR3 is CASRDRGRPGIQYF. The CDR3, as DNA: TGTGCCAGCAGGGACAGGGGGCGGCCGGGAATTCAGTACTTC.

This clone is labeled large. The J gene is TRBJ2-7, the V gene TRBV5-5; TRBD1 matches 7 bases. Germline loops: CDR1 SGHKS, CDR2 YYEKEE (reference sequence). The V gene end was trimmed by 2 bases and the J gene end by 4 bases; junction bases not matched to a gene: 6. The CDR3 runs to 14 residues. In DNA form, the CDR3 reads TGTGCCAGCAGCTTTTCGACAGGGTCTTACGAGCAGTACTTC. This translates into CASSFSTGSYEQYF.